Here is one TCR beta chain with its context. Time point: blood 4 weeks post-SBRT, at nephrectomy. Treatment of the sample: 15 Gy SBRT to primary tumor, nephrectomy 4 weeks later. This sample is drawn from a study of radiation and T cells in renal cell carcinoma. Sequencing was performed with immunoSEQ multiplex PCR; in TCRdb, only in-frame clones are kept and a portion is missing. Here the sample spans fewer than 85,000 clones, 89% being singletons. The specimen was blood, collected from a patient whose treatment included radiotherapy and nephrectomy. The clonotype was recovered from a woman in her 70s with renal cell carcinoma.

CDR3 DNA sequence: TGTGCCAGCAGCGTAGTAGGTAGCAGGCAAGAGACCCAGTACTTC. This gives the protein CASSVVGSRQETQYF. The rearrangement joins TRBV9 to TRBJ2-5; D not resolved. The germline gives CDR1 SGDLS, CDR2 YYNGEE. CDR3 size: 15 residues. The V and J ends lost 0 bases and 2 bases respectively, with 11 bases between them.